This T cell receptor (beta chain) was recorded in a study of blood T cell repertoires in COVID-19. Study information: COVID-19 samples, acute and convalescent, were from the United States, Italy and Spain. The analysed material was cDNA or gDNA that came from T cells, B-cell-depleted T cells, or PBMCs.

This clone turned up a few times. Per the original methods: Amplification of reference gene primers provided the estimated nucleated cell counts. Assay: immunoSEQ multiplex PCR; the TCRdb copy retains only in-frame clones and omits some. V, J and clone size reflect that table, while D and trimming were determined from the DNA. The table lists 200,000 to 250,000 clones, 84% of them singletons. The CDR3 is 14 residues long. Per the germline V gene, CDR1 is GTSNPN and CDR2 is SVGIG (reference sequence). Trimming cost V 7 bases and J 4 bases; bases outside gene matches: 7. The chain is built from TRBV30 and TRBJ1-3, with 10 nucleotides matching TRBD1. The receptor comes from a man aged 25 to 40 with active or convalescent COVID-19. The specimen sequenced was peripheral blood. CDR3 sequence (DNA): TGTGCCTATGAAGACAGGGGGCACGGAAACACCATATATTTT. Translated: CAYEDRGHGNTIYF.